This T cell receptor (beta chain) was recovered during a study of shared clonotypes between healthy human individuals. General observations from the study: Compared with memory subsets, naive subsets generally had larger estimated richness. Naive CD4 clonotypes were shared across several donors at roughly 5%. The study drew on few donors, limiting represented genetic and exposure-history diversity.

The data were produced by immunoSEQ multiplex PCR, yet TCRdb's version contains in-frame clones alone and is incomplete. The sample includes around 600,000 clones, 85% to 95% of them seen just once. This clone was counted only a few times. Its specificity is unknown. CDR3 length: 15 amino acids. Germline CDR1 MDHEN, CDR2 SYDVKM. Deletions cut 5 bases from V and 10 bases from J, with 23 bases between. Naive CD8 cells comprised CD45RO-negative, CCR7-positively selected cells, excluding terminally differentiated effector memory CD45RA+ cells. The sequence came from a woman in her twenties or thirties in good health. Sequenced input: naive CD8+ T cells sorted from blood. The chain couples TRBV28 to TRBJ1-1; D uncertain. CDR3: CASSPFRDAQSPAFF. CDR3 sequence (DNA): TGTGCCAGCAGTCCATTCCGGGATGCCCAATCTCCAGCTTTCTTT.